The 20 T cell receptor beta chains listed next were all sequenced from one sample in a study of patients and donors after allogeneic stem cell transplantation. TCRdb itself ran the RT-PCR reads through MiXCR, one entry per CDR3 protein. The sample includes 100,000 to 130,000 distinct CDR3 sequences, about a third of them seen just once. The sample comprised blood, either unsorted or a sorted T cell fraction (not recorded which). These TCRs come from a human donor who was either an allogeneic HSCT recipient or a stem cell or donor lymphocyte infusion donor (not recorded which). It is not recorded whose cells these are; they may come from a transplant donor.

This rearrangement joins TRBV7-9 to TRBJ2-3, with D possibly TRBD2 on 5 matching bases. Germline CDR1 is SEHNR and CDR2 is FQNEAQ (reference sequence). This CDR3 is 14 amino acids long. V was cut by 5 bases and J by 5 bases, with 14 bases left in between. CDR3 sequence (DNA): TGTGCCAGCAGCCGGACGAGGACTGTAGATACGCAGTATTTT. This encodes CASSRTRTVDTQYF.

V and J are TRBV11-3 and TRBJ2-1; D unclear. Germline-derived CDR1 and CDR2 are SGHNT and YENEEA. Trimming left V 4 bases short and J 0 bases short, with 4 bases between. There are 13 residues in the CDR3. The DNA for the CDR3 is TGTGCCAGCAGCTCATTCTCCTACAATGAGCAGTTCTTC. It translates to CASSSFSYNEQFF.

The J gene is TRBJ2-1, the V gene TRBV20-1; no reliable D call. The CDR3 is 11 residues long. Germline lookup yields CDR1 DFQATT and CDR2 SNEGSKA (reference sequence). The V and J ends lost 2 bases and 3 bases respectively, with 2 bases between them. The CDR3 region has the DNA TGCAGTGCTAGAAGCTACAATGAGCAGTTCTTC. As protein: CSARSYNEQFF.

The V and J genes are TRBV20-1 and TRBJ1-1; the match to TRBD1 covers 8 bases. From germline, CDR1 is DFQATT and CDR2 SNEGSKA (reference sequence). CDR3 length: 14 residues. J gave up 11 bases and V 2 bases, and 13 bases lay outside the gene matches. Here the CDR3 DNA reads TGCAGTGCTAGACCCGTTGGACAGGGACCTAGGGCTTTCTTT. Residues: CSARPVGQGPRAFF.

This chain connects TRBV20-1 to TRBJ2-7; 9 bases are a match to TRBD2. V shed 7 bases, J shed 5 bases, and the junction held 9 bases outside the gene matches. The germline V gene encodes CDR1 DFQATT and CDR2 SNEGSKA (reference sequence). The CDR3 consists of 13 residues. CDR3 sequence (DNA): TGCAGTGTCAGTCTAGCGGGAATGAACGAGCAGTACTTC. Encoded protein: CSVSLAGMNEQYF.

The chain joins TRBV11-2 to TRBJ2-3; 7 bases line up with TRBD2. Unmatched junction bases numbered 7, after V lost 2 bases and J lost 2 bases. Germline CDR1 reads SGHAT; CDR2 reads FQNNGV. This CDR3 is 16 amino acids long. CDR3 sequence (DNA): TGTGCCAGCAGCTTATACGGGGGGTTGTACACAGATACGCAGTATTTT. Protein sequence: CASSLYGGLYTDTQYF.

The chain is built from TRBV5-1 and TRBJ2-1, with D hard to call. Germline assignment: CDR1 SGHRS and CDR2 YFSETQ. This CDR3 is 16 amino acids long. Deletions cut 0 bases from V and 0 bases from J, with 10 bases between. The chain's CDR3 is CASSLDPHSSYNEQFF. The CDR3, as DNA: TGCGCCAGCAGCTTGGACCCCCACAGCTCCTACAATGAGCAGTTCTTC.

This sequence joins TRBV10-3 and TRBJ1-5; TRBD1 is a possible D gene (5 bases). The CDR3 has 16 residues. With 2 bases removed from V and 0 bases from J, the gap between germline ends came to 11 bases. Germline-derived CDR1 and CDR2 are ENHRY and SYGVKD. The CDR3 here is CAISEGGPYSNQPQHF. The CDR3 coding sequence is TGTGCCATCAGTGAGGGGGGACCCTATAGCAATCAGCCCCAGCATTTT.

This clonotype is medium-sized within its sample. CDR3 sequence: CASSLEGTTEAFF. CDR3 DNA: TGTGCCAGCAGCTTGGAGGGGACCACTGAAGCTTTCTTT. The gene calls are TRBV5-5 and TRBJ1-1; a possible D gene is TRBD1 (5 bases). Trimming took 0 bases from V and 4 from J, leaving 7 bases between them. From germline, CDR1 is SGHKS and CDR2 YYEKEE (reference sequence). This CDR3 has 13 amino acids.

This clonotype came up a few times. The J gene is TRBJ1-6, the V gene TRBV30; D is unresolved. Per the germline V gene, CDR1 is GTSNPN and CDR2 is SVGIG (reference sequence). Trimming stripped 4 bases from V and 8 bases from J, with 15 bases between. The CDR3 totals 14 residues. CDR3 coding DNA: TGTGCCTGGATTTCAAGTGGCCTTTATTCACCCCTCCACTTT. Protein product: CAWISSGLYSPLHF.

This clonotype appeared a few times. V is TRBV28 and J is TRBJ1-5, with 10 bases aligning to TRBD1. CDR3 size: 15 residues. Germline values: CDR1 MDHEN, CDR2 SYDVKM. J gave up 5 bases and V 5 bases, and 6 bases lay outside the gene matches. The CDR3 reads CASSPHGTGDQPQHF. CDR3 in DNA: TGTGCCAGCAGTCCTCACGGGACAGGGGATCAGCCCCAGCATTTT.

J is TRBJ2-2 and V is TRBV11-2; TRBD1 aligns across 9 bases. Trimming at V came to 5 bases and at J to 9 bases, leaving 4 bases not matched to a gene. Germline lookup yields CDR1 SGHAT and CDR2 FQNNGV. There are 13 residues in the CDR3. The CDR3 DNA sequence: TGTGCCAGCAGCCTACAGGGGGCGAGGGAGCTGTTTTTT. This translates into CASSLQGARELFF.

This clonotype was counted between two and nine times. The rearrangement joins TRBV12-3 or TRBV12-4 to TRBJ2-2, with D hard to call. With 2 bases removed from V and 1 base from J, the gap between germline ends came to 2 bases. CDR3 length equals 13 residues. The CDR3 nucleotides are TGTGCCAGCAGTTTACGGAACACCGGGGAGCTGTTTTTT. Amino acid sequence: CASSLRNTGELFF.

The chain couples TRBV28 to TRBJ1-5; the D is unclear. Trimming pared 6 bases from V and 2 bases from J, leaving 8 bases between. The CDR3 is 13 residues long. The V gene's germline CDR1 is MDHEN and CDR2 SYDVKM. In DNA form, the CDR3 reads TGTGCCAGCAGGGGGATTGGCAATCAGCCCCAGCATTTT. Protein product: CASRGIGNQPQHF.

In this sample, this clonotype turned up a few times. The V and J genes are TRBV5-6 and TRBJ2-6, with D possibly TRBD2 on 6 matching bases. The CDR3 loop spans 15 amino acids. V was clipped by 1 base and J by 2 bases, with 7 bases between them. Looked up from germline, CDR1 is SGHDT and CDR2 is YYEEEE. This CDR3 reads CASSLSGAGANVLTF. CDR3 in DNA: TGTGCCAGCAGCTTGTCGGGGGCTGGGGCCAACGTCCTGACTTTC. Using reference TRBV5-6 and TRBJ2-6 for the parts outside the CDR3, the full variable domain is DAGVTQSPTHLIKTRGQQVTLRCSPKSGHDTVSWYQQALGQGPQFIFQYYEEEERQRGNFPDRFSGHQFPNYSSELNVNALLLGDSALYLCASSLSGAGANVLTFGAGSRLTVL.

This clonotype was observed a single time. The CDR3: CASSLNRNTGELFF. The CDR3 nucleotides read TGTGCCAGCAGTTTGAACAGGAACACCGGGGAGCTGTTTTTT. The chain combines TRBV6-5 with TRBJ2-2; D ambiguous. Germline values: CDR1 MNHEY, CDR2 SVGAGI. The germline V and J ends were trimmed by 4 bases and 1 base, with 7 bases remaining between them. CDR3 length: 14 residues.

The V call is TRBV7-3, the J call TRBJ1-1; D possibly corresponds to TRBD1 (6 bases). V lost 4 bases and J 3 bases, leaving 15 bases between the germline ends. Germline V gene sequence: CDR1 SGHTA, CDR2 FQGTGA. CDR3 length equals 15 residues. The CDR3 loop reads CASSSQGGGYTEAFF. The CDR3 DNA reads as TGTGCCAGCAGCTCCCAAGGGGGGGGCTACACTGAAGCTTTCTTT.

The chain is built from TRBV24-1 and TRBJ1-4; D not resolved. This CDR3 spans 13 amino acids. From germline, CDR1 is KGHDR and CDR2 SFDVKD. V was cut by 4 bases and J by 8 bases, with 10 bases left in between. CDR3 region: CATSDPNGEKLFF. CDR3 DNA sequence: TGTGCCACCAGTGACCCCAACGGGGAAAAACTGTTTTTT.

The chain links TRBV4-3 to TRBJ2-1, with TRBD2 matching 12 bases. V shed 4 bases, J shed 4 bases, and the junction held 2 bases outside the gene matches. The CDR3 loop spans 15 amino acids. CDR1 LGHNA and CDR2 YSLEER come from the germline V gene. CDR3 protein: CASSRTSGTYNEQFF. The CDR3 DNA reads TGCGCCAGCAGCCGGACTAGCGGGACGTACAATGAGCAGTTCTTC.

This clonotype occurred a few times. The chain has TRBV5-1 and TRBJ2-7; D unresolved. Trimming took 4 bases from V and 2 from J, leaving 10 bases between them. CDR3 length: 13 residues. Germline assignment: CDR1 SGHRS and CDR2 YFSETQ. The CDR3 reads CASSRRSTYEQYF. DNA for the CDR3: TGCGCCAGCAGCCGCCGATCTACCTACGAGCAGTACTTC.